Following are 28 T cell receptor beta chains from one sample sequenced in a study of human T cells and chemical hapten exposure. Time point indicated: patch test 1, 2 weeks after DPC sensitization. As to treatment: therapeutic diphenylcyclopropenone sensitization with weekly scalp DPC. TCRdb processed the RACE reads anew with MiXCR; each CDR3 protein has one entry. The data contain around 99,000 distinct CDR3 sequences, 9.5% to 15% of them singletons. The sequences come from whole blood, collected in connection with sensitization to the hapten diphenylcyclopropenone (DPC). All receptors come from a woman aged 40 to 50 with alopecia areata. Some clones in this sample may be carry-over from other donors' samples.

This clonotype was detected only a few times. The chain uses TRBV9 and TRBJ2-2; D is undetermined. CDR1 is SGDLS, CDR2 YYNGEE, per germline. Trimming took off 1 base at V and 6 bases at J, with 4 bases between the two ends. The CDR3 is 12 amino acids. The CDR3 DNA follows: TGTGCCAGCAGCGTAATCTCCGGGGAGCTGTTTTTT. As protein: CASSVISGELFF.

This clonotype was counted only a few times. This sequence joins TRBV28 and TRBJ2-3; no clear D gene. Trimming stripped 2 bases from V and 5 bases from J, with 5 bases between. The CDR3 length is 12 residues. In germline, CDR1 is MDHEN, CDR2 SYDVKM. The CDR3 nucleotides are TGTGCCAGCAGTTTACAGGTAGATACGCAGTATTTT. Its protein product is CASSLQVDTQYF.

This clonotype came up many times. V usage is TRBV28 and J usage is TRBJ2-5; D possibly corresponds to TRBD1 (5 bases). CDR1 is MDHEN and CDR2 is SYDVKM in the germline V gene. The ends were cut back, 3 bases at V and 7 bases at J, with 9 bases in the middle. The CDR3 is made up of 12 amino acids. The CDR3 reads CASSFRVGTQYF. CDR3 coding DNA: TGTGCCAGCAGTTTCAGGGTTGGGACCCAGTACTTC.

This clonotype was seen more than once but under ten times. CDR3 sequence reads: CASGPFSERNEQYF. CDR3 bases: TGTGCCAGCGGTCCCTTCTCGGAGCGTAACGAGCAGTACTTC. This chain joins TRBV27 and TRBJ2-7, with D unclear. The V gene's germline CDR1 is MNHEY and CDR2 SMNVEV (reference sequence). Trimming stripped 8 bases from V and 5 bases from J, with 19 bases between. CDR3 length: 14 residues.

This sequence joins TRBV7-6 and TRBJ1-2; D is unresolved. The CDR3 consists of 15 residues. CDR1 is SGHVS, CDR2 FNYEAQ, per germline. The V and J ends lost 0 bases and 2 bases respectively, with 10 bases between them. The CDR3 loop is CASSLAAGSNYGYTF. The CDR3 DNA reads TGTGCCAGCAGCTTAGCGGCAGGTTCGAACTATGGCTACACCTTC.

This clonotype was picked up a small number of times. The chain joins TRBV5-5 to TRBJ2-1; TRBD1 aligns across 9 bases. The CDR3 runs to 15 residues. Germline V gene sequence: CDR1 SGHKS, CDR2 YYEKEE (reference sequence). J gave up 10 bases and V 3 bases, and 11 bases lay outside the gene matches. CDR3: CASSWGQGTGLEQFF. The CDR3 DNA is TGTGCCAGCAGCTGGGGACAGGGAACTGGGCTCGAGCAGTTCTTC. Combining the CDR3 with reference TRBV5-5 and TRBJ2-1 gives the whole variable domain DAGVTQSPTHLIKTRGQQVTLRCSPISGHKSVSWYQQVLGQGPQFIFQYYEKEERGRGNFPDRFSARQFPNYSSELNVNALLLGDSALYLCASSWGQGTGLEQFFGPGTRLTVL.

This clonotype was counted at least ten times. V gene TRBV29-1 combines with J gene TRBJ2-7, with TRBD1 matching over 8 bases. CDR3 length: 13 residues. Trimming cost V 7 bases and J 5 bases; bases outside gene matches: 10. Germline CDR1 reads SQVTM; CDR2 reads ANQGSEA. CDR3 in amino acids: CSALGQVRDEQYF. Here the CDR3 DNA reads TGCAGCGCCCTGGGACAGGTCCGCGACGAGCAGTACTTC.

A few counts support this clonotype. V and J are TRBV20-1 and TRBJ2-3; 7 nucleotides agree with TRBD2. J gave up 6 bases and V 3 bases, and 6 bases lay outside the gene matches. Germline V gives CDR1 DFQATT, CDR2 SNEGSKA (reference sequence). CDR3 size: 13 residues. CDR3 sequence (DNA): TGCAGTGCTAGTCCCCCGGGAGGCGATACGCAGTATTTT. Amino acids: CSASPPGGDTQYF.

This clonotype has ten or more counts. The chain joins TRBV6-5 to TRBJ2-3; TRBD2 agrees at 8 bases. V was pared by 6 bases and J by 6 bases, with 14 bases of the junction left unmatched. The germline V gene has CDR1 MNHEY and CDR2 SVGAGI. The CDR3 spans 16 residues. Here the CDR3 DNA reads TGTGCCAGCAGCTCGACATTAAGCGGGAGCTGGGATACGCAGTATTTT. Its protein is CASSSTLSGSWDTQYF.

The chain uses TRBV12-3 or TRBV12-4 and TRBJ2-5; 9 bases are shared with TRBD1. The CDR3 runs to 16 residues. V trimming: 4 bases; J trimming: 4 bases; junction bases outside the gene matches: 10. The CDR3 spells CASSWGQGRGGETQYF. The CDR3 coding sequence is TGTGCCAGCAGTTGGGGACAGGGCAGAGGAGGAGAGACCCAGTACTTC.

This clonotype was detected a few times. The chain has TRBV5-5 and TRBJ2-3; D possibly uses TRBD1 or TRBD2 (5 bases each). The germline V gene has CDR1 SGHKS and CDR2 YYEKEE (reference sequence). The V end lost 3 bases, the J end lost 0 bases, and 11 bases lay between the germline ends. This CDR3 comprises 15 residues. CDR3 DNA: TGTGCCAGCAGCTCGGGGCCACAGAGCACAGATACGCAGTATTTT. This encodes CASSSGPQSTDTQYF.

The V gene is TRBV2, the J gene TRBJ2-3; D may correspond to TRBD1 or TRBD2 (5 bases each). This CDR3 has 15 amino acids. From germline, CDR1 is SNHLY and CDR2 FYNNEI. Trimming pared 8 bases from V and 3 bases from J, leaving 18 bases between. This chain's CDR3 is CASSISGRGTDTQYF. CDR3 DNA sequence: TGTGCCAGCTCCATTTCAGGGAGAGGAACAGATACGCAGTATTTT.

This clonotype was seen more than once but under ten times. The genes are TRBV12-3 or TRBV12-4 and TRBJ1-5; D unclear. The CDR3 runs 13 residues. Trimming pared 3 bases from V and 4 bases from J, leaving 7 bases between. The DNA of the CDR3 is TGTGCCAGCAGTTTCGCCGGGAATCAGCCCCAGCATTTT. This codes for CASSFAGNQPQHF.

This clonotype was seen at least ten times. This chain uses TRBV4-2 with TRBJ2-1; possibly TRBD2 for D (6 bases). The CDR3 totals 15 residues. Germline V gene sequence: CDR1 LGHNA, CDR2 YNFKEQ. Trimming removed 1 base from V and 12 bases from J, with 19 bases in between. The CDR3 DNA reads TGTGCCAGCAGCCAAGGCGCACAGCGGGCGTTGGCGCAGTTCTTC. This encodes CASSQGAQRALAQFF.

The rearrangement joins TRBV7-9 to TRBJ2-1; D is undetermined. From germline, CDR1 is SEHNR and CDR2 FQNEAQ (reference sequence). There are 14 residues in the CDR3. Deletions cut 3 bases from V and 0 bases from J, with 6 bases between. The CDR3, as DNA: TGTGCCAGCAGCTTTACAAGCTCCTACAATGAGCAGTTCTTC. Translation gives CASSFTSSYNEQFF. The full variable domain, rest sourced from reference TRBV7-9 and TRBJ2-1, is DTGVSQNPRHKITKRGQNVTFRCDPISEHNRLYWYRQTLGQGPEFLTYFQNEAQLEKSRLLSDRFSAERPKGSFSTLEIQRTEQGDSAMYLCASSFTSSYNEQFFGPGTRLTVL.

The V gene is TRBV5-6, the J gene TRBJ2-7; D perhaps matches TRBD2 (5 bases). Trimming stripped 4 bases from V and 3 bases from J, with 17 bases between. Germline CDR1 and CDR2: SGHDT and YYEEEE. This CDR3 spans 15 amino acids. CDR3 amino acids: CASSRTEDRGYEQYF. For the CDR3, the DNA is TGTGCCAGCAGCAGGACGGAGGACCGGGGCTACGAGCAGTACTTC. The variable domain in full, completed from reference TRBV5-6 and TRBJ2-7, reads DAGVTQSPTHLIKTRGQQVTLRCSPKSGHDTVSWYQQALGQGPQFIFQYYEEEERQRGNFPDRFSGHQFPNYSSELNVNALLLGDSALYLCASSRTEDRGYEQYFGPGTRLTVT.

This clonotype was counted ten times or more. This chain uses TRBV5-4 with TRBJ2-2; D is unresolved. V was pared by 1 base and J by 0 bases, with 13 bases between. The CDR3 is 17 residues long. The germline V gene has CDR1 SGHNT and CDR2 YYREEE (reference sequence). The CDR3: CASSLTPSQTNTGELFF. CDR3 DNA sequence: TGTGCCAGCAGCTTGACCCCCTCGCAGACGAACACCGGGGAGCTGTTTTTT.

CDR3 DNA: TGTGCCATCAGTCTGGTCCCAACAGATACGCAGTATTTT. This sequence encodes CAISLVPTDTQYF. V usage is TRBV10-3 and J usage is TRBJ2-3; D gene ambiguous. Germline V CDR1 and CDR2: ENHRY, SYGVKD. The CDR3 has 13 residues. V lost 5 bases and J lost 3, with 9 bases in between.

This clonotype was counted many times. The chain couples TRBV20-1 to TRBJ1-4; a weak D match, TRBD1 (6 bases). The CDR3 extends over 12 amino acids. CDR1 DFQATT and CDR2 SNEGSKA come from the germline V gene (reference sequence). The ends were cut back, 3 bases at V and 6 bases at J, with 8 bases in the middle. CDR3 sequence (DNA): TGCAGTGCTAGGGGGGGCGATGAAAAACTGTTTTTT. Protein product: CSARGGDEKLFF.

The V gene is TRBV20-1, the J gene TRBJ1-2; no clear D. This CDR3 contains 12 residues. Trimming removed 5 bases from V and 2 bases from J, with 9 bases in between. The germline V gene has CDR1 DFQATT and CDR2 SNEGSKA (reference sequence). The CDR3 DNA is TGCAGTGCTGCCCCCCGGAACTATGGCTACACCTTC. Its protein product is CSAAPRNYGYTF.

The CDR3 region is CSVAAGTGYGYTF. For the CDR3, the DNA is TGCAGCGTTGCAGCAGGGACGGGCTATGGCTACACCTTC. The chain joins TRBV29-1 to TRBJ1-2; D may be TRBD1 (5 bases). This CDR3 has 13 amino acids. Germline loops: CDR1 SQVTM, CDR2 ANQGSEA. Trimming took 4 bases from V and 4 from J, leaving 13 bases between them.

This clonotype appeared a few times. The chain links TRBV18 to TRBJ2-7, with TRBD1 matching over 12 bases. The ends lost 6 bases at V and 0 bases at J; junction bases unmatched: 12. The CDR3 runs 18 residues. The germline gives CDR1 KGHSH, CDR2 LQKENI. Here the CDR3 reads CASSQPGQGASFSYEQYF. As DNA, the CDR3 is TGTGCCAGCTCTCAACCGGGACAGGGGGCATCCTTCTCCTACGAGCAGTACTTC.

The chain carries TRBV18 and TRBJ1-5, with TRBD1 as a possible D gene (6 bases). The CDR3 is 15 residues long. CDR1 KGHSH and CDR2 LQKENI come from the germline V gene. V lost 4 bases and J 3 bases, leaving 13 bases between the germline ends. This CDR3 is CASSHGQRFNQPQHF. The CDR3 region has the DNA TGTGCCAGCTCACATGGACAGAGATTCAATCAGCCCCAGCATTTT.

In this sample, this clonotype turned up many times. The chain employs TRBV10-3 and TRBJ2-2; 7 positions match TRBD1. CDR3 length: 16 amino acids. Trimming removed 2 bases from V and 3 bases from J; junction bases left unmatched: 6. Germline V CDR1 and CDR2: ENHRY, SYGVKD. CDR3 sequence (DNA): TGTGCCATCAGTGAGGTCCCCGACAGGGACACCGGGGAGCTGTTTTTT. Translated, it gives CAISEVPDRDTGELFF.

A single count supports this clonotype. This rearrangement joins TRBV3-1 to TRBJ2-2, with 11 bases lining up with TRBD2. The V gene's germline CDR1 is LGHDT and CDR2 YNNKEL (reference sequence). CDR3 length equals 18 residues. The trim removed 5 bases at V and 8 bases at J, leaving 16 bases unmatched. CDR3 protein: CASSYRLAGINPPGELFF. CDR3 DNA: TGTGCCAGCAGCTACAGACTAGCGGGAATAAACCCTCCTGGGGAGCTGTTTTTT.

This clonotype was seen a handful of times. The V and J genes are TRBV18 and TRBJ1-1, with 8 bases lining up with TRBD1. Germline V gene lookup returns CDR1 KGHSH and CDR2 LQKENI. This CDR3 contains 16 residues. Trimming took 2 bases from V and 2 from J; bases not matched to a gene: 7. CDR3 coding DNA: TGTGCCAGCTCACCAAGTATACAGGGGGGCAACACTGAAGCTTTCTTT. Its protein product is CASSPSIQGGNTEAFF.

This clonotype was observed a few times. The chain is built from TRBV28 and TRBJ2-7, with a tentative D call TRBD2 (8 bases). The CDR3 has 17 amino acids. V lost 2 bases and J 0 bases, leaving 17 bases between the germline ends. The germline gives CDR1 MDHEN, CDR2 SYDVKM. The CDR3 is CASSLTGGTVTSYEQYF. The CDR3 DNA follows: TGTGCCAGCAGTTTAACGGGGGGGACAGTCACCTCCTACGAGCAGTACTTC.

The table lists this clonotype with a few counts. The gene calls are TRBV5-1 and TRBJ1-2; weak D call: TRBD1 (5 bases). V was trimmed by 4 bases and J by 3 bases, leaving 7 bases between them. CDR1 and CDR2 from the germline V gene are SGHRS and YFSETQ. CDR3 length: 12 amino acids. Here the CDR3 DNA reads TGCGCCAGCAGCGAGGGACACTATGGCTACACCTTC. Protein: CASSEGHYGYTF.